These 21 T cell receptor beta chains were sequenced from one sample in a study of blood T cell repertoires in COVID-19. Sequenced by immunoSEQ multiplex PCR; TCRdb stores in-frame clones only, minus some. The sample lists about 160,000 clones, roughly 72% occurring once. The specimen sequenced was peripheral blood. All receptors come from a woman older than 75 with acute or convalescent COVID-19.

CDR3 nucleotide sequence: TGTGCCAGCAGTTACGAACTCAATTGCAATCAGCCCCAGCATTTT. This encodes CASSYELNCNQPQHF. The V gene is TRBV6-2 or TRBV6-3, the J gene TRBJ1-5; no clear D. The germline gives CDR1 MNHEY, CDR2 SVGEGT. Trimming removed 2 bases at V and 2 bases at J, with 10 bases between. The CDR3 spans 15 residues.

This chain links TRBV10-3 with TRBJ2-2; 7 bases line up with TRBD2. The CDR3 sequence is 14 residues long. The ends lost 2 bases at V and 8 bases at J; junction bases unmatched: 5. Germline V gene lookup returns CDR1 ENHRY and CDR2 SYGVKD. CDR3 sequence (DNA): TGTGCCATCAGTGAGGGGGGGGTGTTTGGGGAGCTGTTTTTT. This encodes CAISEGGVFGELFF.

V usage is TRBV27 and J usage is TRBJ2-1, with 15 bases that match TRBD2. The CDR3 runs 17 residues. Germline CDR1 reads MNHEY; CDR2 reads SMNVEV (reference sequence). The ends lost 3 bases at V and 5 bases at J; junction bases unmatched: 5. CDR3 sequence: CASSFRRTSGGDNEQFF. The CDR3 region has the DNA TGTGCCAGCAGTTTCCGCCGGACTAGCGGGGGGGACAATGAGCAGTTCTTC.

This CDR3 is CASSLGQGNEQFF. CDR3 sequence (DNA): TGTGCCAGCAGCTTAGGGCAGGGCAATGAGCAGTTCTTC. This sequence joins TRBV11-2 and TRBJ2-1; a weak D match, TRBD1 (5 bases). Between the trimmed V and J ends, which lost 1 base and 6 bases, there was a span of 7 bases. The CDR3 is made up of 13 amino acids. Germline CDR1 SGHAT, CDR2 FQNNGV.

The chain joins TRBV6-1 to TRBJ1-5; possible D gene TRBD1, 5 bases. V lost 0 bases to trimming and J lost 7 bases, with 10 bases between them. The germline V gene has CDR1 MNHNS and CDR2 SASEGT. CDR3 length: 14 amino acids. Written as DNA, the CDR3 is TGTGCCAGCAGTGAAGCTACAGGTTGGCAGCCCCAGCATTTT. As protein: CASSEATGWQPQHF.

The genes are TRBV7-2 and TRBJ1-5; 9 bases are a match to TRBD1. The CDR3 is made up of 14 amino acids. J lost 6 bases, V lost 4 bases, and 4 bases had no gene match. CDR1 and CDR2 from the germline V gene are SGHTA and FQGNSA. CDR3 DNA: TGTGCCAGCAGCTCTAGGACAGGGGTTCAGCCCCAGCATTTT. This gives the protein CASSSRTGVQPQHF.

The chain joins TRBV9 to TRBJ1-1; 8 nucleotides line up with TRBD1. V dropped 2 bases and J dropped 1; count of bases not matched to a gene: 4. The CDR3 runs to 15 residues. Germline lookup yields CDR1 SGDLS and CDR2 YYNGEE. CDR3 sequence (DNA): TGTGCCAGCAGCGTCTGGGACAGGACGAACACTGAAGCTTTCTTT. Its translation is CASSVWDRTNTEAFF.

The CDR3 loop is CASRSGQFGESPLHF. Here the CDR3 DNA reads TGTGCCAGTAGGTCAGGACAGTTTGGTGAGTCACCCCTCCACTTT. The chain joins TRBV19 to TRBJ1-6, with TRBD1 as a possible D gene (6 bases). The CDR3 is 15 residues long. Looked up from germline, CDR1 is LNHDA and CDR2 is SQIVND (reference sequence). Trimming shortened V by 6 bases and J by 10 bases, and 19 bases separated the two germline ends.

This rearrangement joins TRBV2 to TRBJ1-4; D gene unclear. V was pared by 4 bases and J by 5 bases, with 11 bases between. Germline CDR1 and CDR2: SNHLY and FYNNEI. The CDR3 covers 14 residues. In nucleotides, the CDR3 is TGTGCCAGCAGTGTACAACTACAAAATGAAAAACTGTTTTTT. This sequence encodes CASSVQLQNEKLFF.

V usage is TRBV11-2 and J usage is TRBJ2-7; no clear D gene. Germline V CDR1 and CDR2: SGHAT, FQNNGV. The CDR3 has 13 residues. Trimming stripped 3 bases from V and 2 bases from J, with 8 bases between. The CDR3 DNA reads TGTGCCAGCAGCTTCTCAGACACCTACGAGCAGTACTTC. This codes for CASSFSDTYEQYF.

The chain employs TRBV5-1 and TRBJ1-2; D remains unclear. The CDR3 is made up of 14 amino acids. Germline lookup yields CDR1 SGHRS and CDR2 YFSETQ. Trimming left V 3 bases short and J 6 bases short, with 15 bases between. In nucleotides, the CDR3 is TGCGCCAGCAGCTCTGTTTCGGCGGTGGATGGCTACACCTTC. It specifies CASSSVSAVDGYTF.

The chain couples TRBV5-6 to TRBJ1-4; D perhaps matches TRBD1 (6 bases). Trimming cost V 1 base and J 3 bases, with 16 bases left between them. CDR1 is SGHDT and CDR2 is YYEEEE in the germline V gene. The CDR3 is 17 amino acids. The CDR3 loop reads CASSLPPNRVSNEKLFF. The CDR3 bases are TGTGCCAGCAGCTTGCCTCCTAACAGGGTATCTAATGAAAAACTGTTTTTT.

J is TRBJ1-2 and V is TRBV7-2; D is perhaps TRBD1 (5 bases). CDR1 is SGHTA, CDR2 FQGNSA, per germline. This CDR3 contains 13 residues. V lost 7 bases and J lost 2, with 11 bases in between. The CDR3 region has the DNA TGTGCCAGCACCCAGGCAGGGAACTATGGCTACACCTTC. Amino acid sequence: CASTQAGNYGYTF. The whole variable domain, remainder taken from reference TRBV7-2 and TRBJ1-2, is GAGVSQSPSNKVTEKGKDVELRCDPISGHTALYWYRQSLGQGLEFLIYFQGNSAPDKSGLPSDRFSAERTGGSVSTLTIQRTQQEDSAVYLCASTQAGNYGYTFGSGTRLTVV.

The rearrangement links TRBV6-2 or TRBV6-3 to TRBJ2-7, with unresolved D. Germline CDR1 MNHEY, CDR2 SVGEGT. V shed 5 bases and J shed 0 bases, with 8 bases lying between them. The CDR3 has 13 amino acids. The CDR3 nucleotides are TGTGCCAGCAGTAACCACTACTCCTACGAGCAGTACTTC. Protein product: CASSNHYSYEQYF.

This clone was seen a handful of times. V usage is TRBV18 and J usage is TRBJ1-3, with 10 bases lining up with TRBD1. The CDR3 is 17 residues long. Germline CDR1 KGHSH, CDR2 LQKENI. Trimming removed 5 bases from V and 0 bases from J; junction bases left unmatched: 7. CDR3 protein: CASSTTGGRGSGNTIYF. The CDR3 coding sequence is TGTGCCAGCTCAACGACAGGGGGCCGAGGCTCTGGAAACACCATATATTTT.

The CDR3 loop reads CASSKDSGTVGYTF. The CDR3 DNA follows: TGTGCCAGCAGTAAGGACAGCGGCACAGTTGGCTACACCTTC. The chain is built from TRBV6-5 and TRBJ1-2; D perhaps matches TRBD1 (6 bases). CDR1 and CDR2 from the germline V gene are MNHEY and SVGAGI. Trimming took 5 bases from V and 7 from J, leaving 17 bases between them. The CDR3 totals 14 residues.

This clone was recorded a few times. This chain joins TRBV6-5 and TRBJ2-7; D perhaps matches TRBD1 (6 bases). Germline CDR1 reads MNHEY; CDR2 reads SVGAGI. Trimming took 7 bases from V and 3 from J, leaving 16 bases between them. This CDR3 is 14 amino acids long. The CDR3 sequence: CASKQYRVDYEQYF. DNA for the CDR3: TGTGCCAGCAAACAATACAGGGTCGACTACGAGCAGTACTTC.

V and J are TRBV6-1 and TRBJ1-2; D is ambiguous. CDR1 and CDR2 (germline): MNHNS, SASEGT. With 1 base removed from V and 6 bases from J, the gap between germline ends came to 12 bases. CDR3 length: 14 amino acids. The CDR3 protein is CASSEGMESDGYTF. As DNA, the CDR3 is TGTGCCAGCAGTGAAGGAATGGAGTCGGATGGCTACACCTTC.

The V call is TRBV30, the J call TRBJ1-4; a weak D match, TRBD1 (5 bases). Trimming removed 1 base at V and 7 bases at J, with 13 bases between. The CDR3 length is 14 residues. Germline assignment: CDR1 GTSNPN and CDR2 SVGIG (reference sequence). The CDR3 DNA sequence: TGTGCCTGGAGTGGCAGGGTACAAGGTGAAAAACTGTTTTTT. Translating it yields CAWSGRVQGEKLFF.

This chain links TRBV2 with TRBJ1-4; TRBD1 might be the D (6 bases). The CDR3 is 15 residues long. V was pared by 6 bases and J by 3 bases, with 14 bases between. Germline CDR1 is SNHLY and CDR2 is FYNNEI. The CDR3 region has the DNA TGTGCCAGCAGGCCTGACAGGCTCGCTAATGAAAAACTGTTTTTT. It specifies CASRPDRLANEKLFF.

This clone was observed a few times. The identical CDR3 is also encoded by other nucleotide sequences in the sample. The CDR3 nucleotides are TGTGCCAGCAGTTTCCCAGGGGGCTTTGAAGCTTTCTTT. Protein: CASSFPGGFEAFF. The gene calls are TRBV27 and TRBJ1-1, with 8 bases lining up with TRBD1. The CDR3 has 13 amino acids. V dropped 3 bases and J dropped 7; count of bases not matched to a gene: 4. Germline loops: CDR1 MNHEY, CDR2 SMNVEV (reference sequence).